Following are 4 T cell receptor beta chains from one sample sequenced in a study of shared clonotypes between healthy human individuals (dated by TCRdb to about 2020). The library was built by means of the immunoSEQ multiplex PCR assay. Not all clones reach the TCRdb copy of this immuneACCESS table, which keeps in-frame sequences only. Checked studies attribute under half of the gap to unresolved V genes and leave the rest unexplained. A total of 560,000 or so clones appear in this sample, around 96% of them only once. The top ten constitute about 0.12% of the sample. CD8 naive samples were obtained by positive selection for CCR7 among CD45RO-negative cells, yielding a CD45RA+CCR7+ population from which TemRA cells were excluded. Sequencing input: naive CD8+ T cells sorted from blood. Explained via the paper, the cell subset or site label denotes: CD45RA+CCR7+. The receptors stem from a woman in her twenties or thirties in good health.

This clone was detected only once. J is TRBJ1-2 and V is TRBV7-2; D gene uncertain. This CDR3 comprises 12 residues. V was pared by 5 bases and J by 8 bases, with 12 bases between. Germline-derived CDR1 and CDR2 are SGHTA and FQGNSA. The CDR3 DNA follows: TGTGCCAGCAGCGACGACGGGTACGGCTACACCTTC. Translating gives CASSDDGYGYTF.

The rearrangement uses TRBV7-2 and TRBJ2-1; TRBD2 matches 9 bases. The CDR3 runs to 13 residues. Germline V gene data show CDR1 as SGHTA and CDR2 as FQGNSA. V shed 6 bases and J 10 bases; nucleotides not matched to a gene: 7. The CDR3 region is CASRNSGSGEQFF. CDR3 bases: TGTGCCAGCAGGAATAGCGGGAGTGGGGAGCAGTTCTTC.

This chain joins TRBV7-6 and TRBJ1-3; a weak D match, TRBD1 (6 bases). Germline CDR1 and CDR2: SGHVS and FNYEAQ. This CDR3 region has 15 residues. V lost 4 bases to trimming and J lost 1 base, with 11 bases between them. This CDR3 is CASSSTRGSGNTIYF. The CDR3 DNA is TGTGCCAGCAGCTCGACCAGGGGTTCTGGAAACACCATATATTTT.

This chain joins TRBV27 and TRBJ2-3; unclear D gene. Germline V lookup: CDR1 MNHEY, CDR2 SMNVEV (reference sequence). Deletions cut 0 bases from V and 0 bases from J, with 7 bases between. The CDR3 runs 15 residues. CDR3 in amino acids: CASSLSAYSTDTQYF. The CDR3 DNA sequence: TGTGCCAGCAGTTTATCAGCGTATAGCACAGATACGCAGTATTTT.